This T cell receptor beta chain was identified in a study of neurological immune-mediated disorders. In this sample, this clonotype turned up many times. MiXCR was run by TCRdb on the 5' RACE reads, yielding one entry per CDR3 protein. The sample lists about 27,000 distinct CDR3 sequences; 20% to 25% were seen once. This sequence originates from a woman aged 60-75 years in good health. Sequencing was performed on PBMCs.

The DNA for the CDR3 is TGCAGTGCTAGGGCGGGAGGGCCGGGCGGCGAGCAGTACTTC. Translated: CSARAGGPGGEQYF. The gene calls are TRBV20-1 and TRBJ2-7; 9 nucleotides line up with TRBD2. Trimming at V came to 3 bases and at J to 6 bases, leaving 9 bases not matched to a gene. The germline CDR1 and CDR2 sequences are DFQATT and SNEGSKA (reference sequence). The CDR3 loop spans 14 amino acids.